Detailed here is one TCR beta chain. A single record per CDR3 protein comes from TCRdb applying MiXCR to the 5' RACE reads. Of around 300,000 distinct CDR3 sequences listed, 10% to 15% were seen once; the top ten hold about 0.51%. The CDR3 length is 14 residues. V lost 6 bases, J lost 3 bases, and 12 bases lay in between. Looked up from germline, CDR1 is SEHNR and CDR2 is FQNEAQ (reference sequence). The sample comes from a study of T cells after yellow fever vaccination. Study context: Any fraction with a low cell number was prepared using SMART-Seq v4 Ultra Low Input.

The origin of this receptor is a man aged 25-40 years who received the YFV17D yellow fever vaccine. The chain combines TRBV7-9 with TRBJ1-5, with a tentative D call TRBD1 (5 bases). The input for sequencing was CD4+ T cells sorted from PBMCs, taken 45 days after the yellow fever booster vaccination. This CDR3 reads CASSPARVNQPQHF. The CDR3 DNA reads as TGTGCCAGCAGTCCGGCCAGGGTCAATCAGCCCCAGCATTTT. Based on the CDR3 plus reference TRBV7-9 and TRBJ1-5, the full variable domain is DTGVSQNPRHKITKRGQNVTFRCDPISEHNRLYWYRQTLGQGPEFLTYFQNEAQLEKSRLLSDRFSAERPKGSFSTLEIQRTEQGDSAMYLCASSPARVNQPQHFGDGTRLSIL.